These 20 T cell receptor beta chains were all obtained from the same sample, sequenced in a study of T cell responses to AZD1222 COVID-19 vaccine. The data were produced by immunoSEQ multiplex PCR, yet TCRdb's version contains in-frame clones alone and is incomplete. In the table there are tens of thousands of clones, more than 80% of which are singletons. Sequenced here: peripheral blood, sampled on day 0 of AZD1222 vaccination. The receptors originated from an adult in good health.

The chain employs TRBV30 and TRBJ1-6; D is unresolved. The length of the CDR3 is 17 residues. Trimming took 3 bases from V and 0 from J, leaving 15 bases between them. The germline gives CDR1 GTSNPN, CDR2 SVGIG (reference sequence). The CDR3: CAWRFGRWDSYNSPLHF. CDR3 sequence (DNA): TGTGCCTGGAGGTTCGGCCGGTGGGACTCCTATAATTCACCCCTCCACTTT.

The CDR3 loop is CASSIDRASYGYTF. The DNA of the CDR3 is TGTGCCAGTAGTATTGACAGGGCGAGCTATGGCTACACCTTC. V is TRBV19 and J is TRBJ1-2; TRBD1 aligns across 7 bases. CDR1 and CDR2 from the germline V gene are LNHDA and SQIVND (reference sequence). The CDR3 loop spans 14 amino acids. The J segment lost 4 bases and the V segment lost 3 bases, leaving 5 bases of the junction unmatched.

The V and J genes are TRBV30 and TRBJ1-1; D ambiguous. The CDR3 spans 13 residues. Trimming removed 0 bases from V and 5 bases from J, with 10 bases in between. From germline, CDR1 is GTSNPN and CDR2 SVGIG (reference sequence). CDR3 amino acids: CAWSVPPRTEAFF. CDR3 DNA sequence: TGTGCCTGGAGTGTACCCCCTCGGACTGAAGCTTTCTTT.

The rearrangement links TRBV19 to TRBJ1-4; D remains ambiguous. The CDR3 contains 17 residues. V was trimmed by 4 bases and J by 5 bases, leaving 20 bases between them. The germline gives CDR1 LNHDA, CDR2 SQIVND (reference sequence). The CDR3 here is CASSTSLTEIKNEKLFF. The CDR3 DNA sequence: TGTGCCAGTAGTACCTCTCTAACAGAGATAAAGAATGAAAAACTGTTTTTT.

CDR3 sequence reads: CASSKSTGELFF. DNA for the CDR3: TGTGCCAGTAGTAAGTCCACCGGGGAGCTGTTTTTT. The chain couples TRBV19 to TRBJ2-2; D is ambiguous. The length of the CDR3 is 12 residues. Germline V gene data show CDR1 as LNHDA and CDR2 as SQIVND (reference sequence). Trimming took off 4 bases at V and 4 bases at J, with 4 bases between the two ends.

The V call is TRBV7-9, the J call TRBJ2-5; 8 positions match TRBD2. The V and J ends lost 1 base and 1 base, in that order; junction bases with no gene match: 8. This CDR3 spans 17 amino acids. Germline CDR1 reads SEHNR; CDR2 reads FQNEAQ (reference sequence). The CDR3 here is CASSLEGWRGAQETQYF. The DNA for the CDR3 is TGTGCCAGCAGCTTAGAAGGTTGGCGGGGGGCCCAAGAGACCCAGTACTTC.

The chain joins TRBV27 to TRBJ2-7; D possibly corresponds to TRBD1 (5 bases). Trimming removed 5 bases from V and 2 bases from J, with 16 bases in between. CDR1 MNHEY and CDR2 SMNVEV come from the germline V gene (reference sequence). The CDR3 sequence is 15 residues long. The CDR3 loop reads CASSPPLGQAYEQYF. For the CDR3, the DNA is TGTGCCAGCAGTCCCCCCTTAGGACAAGCCTACGAGCAGTACTTC.

The chain recombines TRBV11-2 with TRBJ1-6; unclear D gene. Germline values: CDR1 SGHAT, CDR2 FQNNGV. The ends were cut back, 3 bases at V and 6 bases at J, with 3 bases in the middle. The CDR3 runs to 12 residues. CDR3 sequence (DNA): TGTGCCAGCAGCTTCCTTAATTCACCCCTCCACTTT. Translation gives CASSFLNSPLHF.

The chain employs TRBV27 and TRBJ1-1; D gene ambiguous. There are 13 residues in the CDR3. With 3 bases removed from V and 3 bases from J, the gap between germline ends came to 8 bases. CDR1 and CDR2 from the germline V gene are MNHEY and SMNVEV (reference sequence). CDR3 protein: CASSLYRDTEAFF. CDR3 coding DNA: TGTGCCAGCAGTTTGTATAGGGACACTGAAGCTTTCTTT.

The chain couples TRBV25-1 to TRBJ2-7; D call uncertain. Germline V gene data show CDR1 as MGHDK and CDR2 as SYGVNS. CDR3 length: 13 amino acids. Trimming removed 8 bases at V and 5 bases at J, with 16 bases between. In nucleotides, the CDR3 is TGTGCCAGCCTCAACCCGTATGGGAACGAGCAGTACTTC. Protein product: CASLNPYGNEQYF.

This chain joins TRBV29-1 and TRBJ2-1, with TRBD2 matching over 9 bases. CDR1 is SQVTM and CDR2 is ANQGSEA in the germline V gene. The V segment lost 3 bases and the J segment 12 bases; nucleotides outside the gene matches: 12. The CDR3 length is 14 residues. The CDR3 reads CSVDGTSQRRGQFF. CDR3 bases: TGCAGCGTTGATGGGACTAGCCAGCGACGGGGGCAGTTCTTC.

Worth noting for this clone: A read error may produce the germline difference seen at one junction end. J is TRBJ1-1 and V is TRBV5-4, with unresolved D. Germline V CDR1 and CDR2: SGHNT, YYREEE (reference sequence). CDR3 length equals 12 residues. The CDR3 reads CASSPYNSEAFF. CDR3 nucleotide sequence: TGTGCCAGCAGCCCCTACAACAGTGAAGCTTTCTTT.

V and J are TRBV18 and TRBJ2-1; tentative D call: TRBD2 (7 bases). CDR1 KGHSH and CDR2 LQKENI come from the germline V gene. The V gene lost 10 bases and the J gene lost 6 bases, with 16 bases spanning the gap. CDR3 length: 13 residues. CDR3 residues: CATRGLAANEQFF. The CDR3 nucleotides read TGTGCCACCCGGGGGCTAGCGGCCAATGAGCAGTTCTTC. Supplemented by reference TRBV18 and TRBJ2-1, the full variable domain reads NAGVMQNPRHLVRRRGQEARLRCSPMKGHSHVYWYRQLPEEGLKFMVYLQKENIIDESGMPKERFSAEFPKEGPSILRIQQVVRGDSAAYFCATRGLAANEQFFGPGTRLTVL.

The chain couples TRBV7-9 to TRBJ2-7; D is unresolved. Trimming took off 5 bases at V and 6 bases at J, with 14 bases between the two ends. This CDR3 has 13 residues. Germline CDR1 SEHNR, CDR2 FQNEAQ (reference sequence). The CDR3 here is CASSHTTNPEQYF. The CDR3 bases are TGTGCCAGCAGCCACACTACCAACCCCGAGCAGTACTTC.

CDR3 protein: CASRLGQGGSVLHF. The CDR3 nucleotides read TGTGCCAGCAGGCTCGGACAGGGGGGTTCAGTCCTCCACTTT. V gene TRBV28 combines with J gene TRBJ1-6, with 10 bases matching TRBD1. V shed 6 bases and J 15 bases; nucleotides not matched to a gene: 11. The CDR3 length is 14 residues. Per germline, CDR1 MDHEN and CDR2 SYDVKM.

The chain combines TRBV27 with TRBJ2-7; D not resolved. V lost 2 bases, J lost 3 bases, and 14 bases lay in between. Germline lookup yields CDR1 MNHEY and CDR2 SMNVEV (reference sequence). This CDR3 is built from 15 residues. The DNA for the CDR3 is TGTGCCAGCAGTTTAAAGCCGCAGATCCTCTACGAGCAGTACTTC. It is translated as CASSLKPQILYEQYF.

J is TRBJ1-2 and V is TRBV19; D might be TRBD1 (6 bases). Trimming cost V 8 bases and J 3 bases, with 16 bases left between them. This CDR3 is 14 amino acids long. Per germline, CDR1 LNHDA and CDR2 SQIVND (reference sequence). This CDR3 reads CASQHLRGDYGYTF. The CDR3 bases are TGTGCCAGTCAACATCTCAGGGGCGACTATGGCTACACCTTC.

The CDR3 protein is CATSPGGTSDTQYF. DNA of the CDR3: TGTGCCACCAGCCCTGGGGGGACGTCAGATACGCAGTATTTT. The chain links TRBV15 to TRBJ2-3; D possibly corresponds to TRBD2 (6 bases). The CDR3 loop spans 14 amino acids. V was pared by 5 bases and J by 4 bases, with 13 bases between. Looked up from germline, CDR1 is LNHNV and CDR2 is YYDKDF (reference sequence).

The V and J genes are TRBV30 and TRBJ1-2, with unresolved D. The V gene lost 0 bases and the J gene lost 8 bases, with 13 bases spanning the gap. The germline gives CDR1 GTSNPN, CDR2 SVGIG (reference sequence). The CDR3 contains 13 residues. Here the CDR3 reads CAWSVVMVGGYTF. CDR3 sequence (DNA): TGTGCCTGGAGTGTAGTTATGGTGGGGGGCTACACCTTC.

This chain joins TRBV11-2 and TRBJ1-2; tentative D call: TRBD1 (6 bases). Trimming stripped 3 bases from V and 2 bases from J, with 7 bases between. Germline CDR1 reads SGHAT; CDR2 reads FQNNGV. The CDR3 has 13 residues. CDR3 DNA sequence: TGTGCCAGCAGCTTGGGACAAAACTATGGCTACACCTTC. Translating gives CASSLGQNYGYTF.